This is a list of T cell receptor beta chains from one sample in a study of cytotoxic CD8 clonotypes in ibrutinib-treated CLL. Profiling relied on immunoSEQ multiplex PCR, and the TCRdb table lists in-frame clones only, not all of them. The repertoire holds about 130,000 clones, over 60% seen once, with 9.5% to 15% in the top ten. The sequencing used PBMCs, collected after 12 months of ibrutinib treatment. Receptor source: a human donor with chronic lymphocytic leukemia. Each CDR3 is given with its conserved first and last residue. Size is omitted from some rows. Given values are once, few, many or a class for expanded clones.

CASSLGLAINEQFF	few	TRBJ2-1	TRBV19
CASSTDGGTEAFF	NA	TRBJ1-1	TRBV2
CASSVGTQGVGETQYF	NA	TRBJ2-5	TRBV9
CASSLTSGREETQYF	NA	TRBJ2-5	TRBV5-1
CASSSRGEVSKAFF	NA	TRBJ1-1	TRBV14
CASSVSGTYEQYF	NA	TRBJ2-7	TRBV18
CSAMTGDTQYF	NA	TRBJ2-3	TRBV20-1
CASSPPSTSGYEQYF	NA	TRBJ2-7	TRBV18
CASSFREGEQYF	few	TRBJ2-7	TRBV7-3
CASSVWGGTSGTQYF	NA	TRBJ2-5	TRBV2
CASSPQGGAKNIQYF	NA	TRBJ2-4	TRBV28
CASSPSTGGGYGYTF	NA	TRBJ1-2	TRBV5-1
CASSFDPLRNEKLFF	NA	TRBJ1-4	TRBV5-1